Below are 16 T cell receptor beta chains sequenced from a single sample in a study of T-cell reconstitution after alpha-beta-depleted transplantation in children. It was with unique molecular identifiers that the TCRbeta library was prepared. MiXCR, run by TCRdb on the PCR reads, gives a single entry per CDR3 protein. The sample lists some 240,000 distinct CDR3 sequences, more than 7.5% occurring once. This sample comprised PBMCs from the stem cell graft donor, obtained from the stem cell graft. These receptors came from a human donor who donated a stem cell graft to a child with SCID.

This clonotype was counted ten times or more. V is TRBV5-1 and J is TRBJ1-2; unclear D gene. The CDR3 sequence is 14 residues long. The germline V gene encodes CDR1 SGHRS and CDR2 YFSETQ. V was clipped by 0 bases and J by 5 bases, with 11 bases between them. The CDR3 reads CASSLDVWGYGYTF. The CDR3 DNA is TGCGCCAGCAGCTTGGACGTATGGGGTTATGGCTACACCTTC.

This clonotype appeared many times. The chain links TRBV27 to TRBJ2-3; maybe TRBD2 (6 bases). The CDR3 totals 15 residues. CDR1 is MNHEY, CDR2 SMNVEV, per germline (reference sequence). The germline V and J ends were trimmed by 2 bases and 1 base, with 10 bases remaining between them. In nucleotides, the CDR3 is TGTGCCAGCAGTTTAGGGGGGTTCGGCACAGATACGCAGTATTTT. Translation gives CASSLGGFGTDTQYF.

This clonotype was found many times. The chain uses TRBV7-2 and TRBJ1-2; no reliable D call. The CDR3 totals 14 residues. CDR1 and CDR2 from the germline V gene are SGHTA and FQGNSA. Trimming removed 5 bases at V and 4 bases at J, with 14 bases between. Written as DNA, the CDR3 is TGTGCCAGCAGCCCCTCGGGCAGCACCTATGGCTACACCTTC. This translates into CASSPSGSTYGYTF. Drawing the rest from reference TRBV7-2 and TRBJ1-2, the complete variable domain is GAGVSQSPSNKVTEKGKDVELRCDPISGHTALYWYRQSLGQGLEFLIYFQGNSAPDKSGLPSDRFSAERTGGSVSTLTIQRTQQEDSAVYLCASSPSGSTYGYTFGSGTRLTVV.

In this sample, this clonotype turned up many times. The chain links TRBV20-1 to TRBJ2-7; perhaps TRBD1 as D (6 bases). This CDR3 spans 13 amino acids. From germline, CDR1 is DFQATT and CDR2 SNEGSKA (reference sequence). Trimming stripped 6 bases from V and 0 bases from J, with 12 bases between. The CDR3 spells CSARNRVSYEQYF. Written as DNA, the CDR3 is TGCAGTGCCCGGAACAGGGTCTCCTACGAGCAGTACTTC.

At least ten counts were recorded for this clonotype. The CDR3 protein is CASSRAGREAKNIQYF. DNA of the CDR3: TGTGCCAGCAGCAGGGCTGGTCGGGAAGCCAAAAACATTCAGTACTTC. The J gene is TRBJ2-4, the V gene TRBV2; D may match TRBD1 or TRBD2 (5 bases each). This CDR3 is 16 amino acids long. The germline V and J ends were trimmed by 6 bases and 0 bases, with 15 bases remaining between them. Per the germline V gene, CDR1 is SNHLY and CDR2 is FYNNEI.

This clonotype was counted ten times or more. V is TRBV5-1 and J is TRBJ2-3; 7 bases line up with TRBD2. CDR1 and CDR2 (germline): SGHRS, YFSETQ. The trim removed 4 bases at V and 2 bases at J, leaving 7 bases unmatched. This CDR3 has 15 amino acids. DNA for the CDR3: TGCGCCAGCAGCACAACCGGGGGGTCCACAGATACGCAGTATTTT. It specifies CASSTTGGSTDTQYF.

This clonotype was seen a few times. This sequence joins TRBV10-3 and TRBJ2-1; weak D call: TRBD2 (6 bases). CDR3 length equals 20 residues. Germline V CDR1 and CDR2: ENHRY, SYGVKD. Between the trimmed V and J ends, which lost 2 bases and 2 bases, there was a span of 25 bases. CDR3 DNA sequence: TGTGCCATCAGTGAGCGAGATTATGAGTGGGGGGATGGGGCCTACAATGAGCAGTTCTTC. This gives the protein CAISERDYEWGDGAYNEQFF.

This clonotype has a count of ten or more. This chain joins TRBV20-1 and TRBJ1-1; 10 bases are a match to TRBD1. The CDR3 covers 18 residues. The J segment lost 4 bases and the V segment lost 3 bases, leaving 17 bases of the junction unmatched. Germline V gene lookup returns CDR1 DFQATT and CDR2 SNEGSKA (reference sequence). The CDR3 DNA sequence: TGCAGTGCTAGCGAGTGGGACAGGGGTTTAATCTCGGTCACTGAAGCTTTCTTT. Translating it yields CSASEWDRGLISVTEAFF.

Remarks on this clonotype: A much larger clone differs by one base, so this may be a read error. V usage is TRBV10-3 and J usage is TRBJ2-1; weak D call: TRBD1 (5 bases). Germline V gene lookup returns CDR1 ENHRY and CDR2 SYGVKD. V dropped 8 bases and J dropped 7 bases, with 18 bases sitting between them. This CDR3 contains 14 residues. CDR3: CAIRATGSRNEQFF. The CDR3 DNA follows: TGTGCCATCCGTGCTACAGGATCCCGGAATGAGCAGTTCTTC.

The table lists this clonotype with many counts. This rearrangement joins TRBV18 to TRBJ1-2, with 7 bases aligning to TRBD1. V trimming: 1 base; J trimming: 7 bases; junction bases outside the gene matches: 9. The CDR3 covers 15 residues. CDR1 and CDR2 from the germline V gene are KGHSH and LQKENI. In DNA form, the CDR3 reads TGTGCCAGCTCACCACGCACAGGGGAAGAGTTTGGCTACACCTTC. This codes for CASSPRTGEEFGYTF.

In this sample, this clonotype turned up many times. V gene TRBV5-6 combines with J gene TRBJ2-7; tentatively, D is TRBD2 (6 bases). Trimming took 1 base from V and 3 from J, leaving 20 bases between them. The CDR3 runs to 17 residues. Germline CDR1 reads SGHDT; CDR2 reads YYEEEE. CDR3 nucleotides: TGTGCCAGCAGCTTGTTTGGAGGGGCCCCCAAGAACTACGAGCAGTACTTC. Residues: CASSLFGGAPKNYEQYF.

The genes are TRBV4-1 and TRBJ2-5; either TRBD1 or TRBD2 may supply D (6 bases each). Looked up from germline, CDR1 is MGHRA and CDR2 is YSYEKL. V lost 4 bases, J lost 0 bases, and 21 bases lay in between. The CDR3 sequence is 18 residues long. For the CDR3, the DNA is TGCGCCAGCAGCCCCCGAGGCCTACTAGGGGGGTACCAAGAGACCCAGTACTTC. This translates into CASSPRGLLGGYQETQYF.

Ten or more counts support this clonotype. CDR3 DNA: TGTGCCAGCAGGCAGACCCTTGGAGTGAGCACAGATACGCAGTATTTT. Its protein is CASRQTLGVSTDTQYF. The rearrangement links TRBV6-1 to TRBJ2-3; D gene ambiguous. The V end was cut by 6 bases, the J end by 0 bases, with 16 bases between. The CDR3 is 16 residues long. Per germline, CDR1 MNHNS and CDR2 SASEGT.

This clonotype was recorded at least ten times. V gene TRBV9 combines with J gene TRBJ2-3, with a tentative D call TRBD1 (5 bases). CDR1 and CDR2 from the germline V gene are SGDLS and YYNGEE. V gave up 3 bases and J gave up 0 bases, with 5 bases separating them. This CDR3 has 13 residues. The CDR3 coding sequence is TGTGCCAGCAGCGAGGGGAGCACAGATACGCAGTATTTT. Protein sequence: CASSEGSTDTQYF.

Ten or more counts support this clonotype. The rearrangement uses TRBV29-1 and TRBJ2-6; the D is unclear. The germline V gene encodes CDR1 SQVTM and CDR2 ANQGSEA. V lost 1 base, J lost 0 bases, and 13 bases lay in between. CDR3 length: 17 residues. The CDR3 sequence: CSVEAEASTSGANVLTF. CDR3 nucleotide sequence: TGCAGCGTTGAAGCCGAGGCCAGTACCTCTGGGGCCAACGTCCTGACTTTC.

In its sample, this clonotype was seen many times. The rearrangement links TRBV20-1 to TRBJ1-6, with D possibly matching TRBD1 (6 bases). Deletions cut 6 bases from V and 2 bases from J, with 14 bases between. The CDR3 totals 15 residues. Germline V gene lookup returns CDR1 DFQATT and CDR2 SNEGSKA (reference sequence). CDR3 sequence: CSAHTTGPYNSPLHF. CDR3 nucleotides: TGCAGTGCACATACCACAGGGCCCTATAATTCACCCCTCCACTTT.